Listed below are T cell receptor beta chains from one sample, sequenced in a study of T cell changes during pregnancy in multiple sclerosis. TCRdb's table, derived via immunoSEQ multiplex PCR, lists solely in-frame clones and lacks some. The sample contains roughly 56,000 clones, approximately 91% of which appear only once. The starting material was peripheral blood, obtained in the first trimester of pregnancy. Receptors originate from a female donor with multiple sclerosis, enrolled in a pregnancy study. The CDR3 runs from the conserved cysteine through the conserved F or W. A D gene is named only where the DNA matches it firmly. Clone size is given for some rows only: seen once, a few or many times, or a class if the clone is expanded.

. | TRBD1 | TRBJ1-2 | TRBV7-9 | TGTGCCAGCAGCTTAGCCGGGACAGAAAACTATGGCTACACCTTC | CASSLAGTENYGYTF
. | . | TRBJ2-7 | TRBV5-5 | TGTGCCAGCAGCTGGGAGACAGGTGTTCCCTACGAGCAGTACTTC | CASSWETGVPYEQYF
. | TRBD2 | TRBJ2-7 | TRBV10-1 | TGCGCCAGCAGTGAGGGACTAGCGGGAGAGGGGTACGAGCAGTACTTC | CASSEGLAGEGYEQYF
. | . | TRBJ1-5 | TRBV4-1 | TGCGCCAGCAGCCAAGAAGGAGGATATCAGCCCCAGCATTTT | CASSQEGGYQPQHF
. | . | TRBJ1-1 | TRBV30 | TGTGCCTGGAGTGTAACTCAGGCTACTGAAGCTTTCTTT | CAWSVTQATEAFF
once | . | TRBJ1-2 | TRBV25-1 | TGTGCCAGCAGGGACGGAGCCACCCCGGGGGGCTACACCTTC | CASRDGATPGGYTF
. | . | TRBJ2-7 | TRBV5-6 | TGTGCCAGCAGCTTAGGCGGTTCCGAGCAGTACTTC | CASSLGGSEQYF
. | TRBD1 | TRBJ2-5 | TRBV13 | TGTGCCAGCAGCTTACTCACCCCCGGACAGGCCCAAGAGACCCAGTACTTC | CASSLLTPGQAQETQYF
. | TRBD2 | TRBJ2-1 | TRBV11-3 | TGTGCCAGCAGCTTAGGAGGTGCTAGCGGTTACAATGAGCAGTTCTTC | CASSLGGASGYNEQFF
. | . | TRBJ2-2 | TRBV13 | . | CASSFWRGTGELFF
. | . | TRBJ1-4 | TRBV18 | TGTGCCAGCTCGACGGGGATGAGCATGTCGGAAAAACTGTTTTTT | CASSTGMSMSEKLFF
. | . | TRBJ2-7 | TRBV5-1 | TGCGCCAGCAGCTTGGGGCCAGGGGGGTCCTACGAGCAGTACTTC | CASSLGPGGSYEQYF
. | TRBD1 | TRBJ1-4 | TRBV9 | TGTGCCAGCAGCGTAGGGGGACAGGCGCCCGAAAAACTGTTTTTT | CASSVGGQAPEKLFF
once | TRBD2 | TRBJ2-7 | TRBV27 | TGTGCCAGCAGTTGGACTAGCGGGTCCTACGAGCAGTACTTC | CASSWTSGSYEQYF
. | TRBD2 | TRBJ2-1 | TRBV5-4 | TGTGCCAGCAGCTTGGCGGGAGGCTATGAGCAGTTCTTC | CASSLAGGYEQFF
. | . | TRBJ2-1 | TRBV5-6 | TGTGCCAGCAGCTTGTTGGGGGCTAAATCTACGTTTAATGAGCAGTTCTTC | CASSLLGAKSTFNEQFF
. | . | TRBJ2-5 | TRBV18 | TGTGCCAGCTCACCAAACACAGGGACGGGAGAGACCCAGTACTTC | CASSPNTGTGETQYF
. | TRBD1 | TRBJ1-3 | TRBV9 | TGTGCCAGCAGCGACAGGGGTGGGGGAAACACCATATATTTT | CASSDRGGGNTIYF
. | . | TRBJ1-2 | TRBV30 | TGTGCCTGGAGTGTACTAGGGAGGACCCCTAACTATGGCTACACCTTC | CAWSVLGRTPNYGYTF
once | . | TRBJ2-7 | TRBV28 | TGTGCCAGCAGCTCCCCCGGGACTTGGGGTTCCTACGAGCAGTACTTC | CASSSPGTWGSYEQYF
. | TRBD1 | TRBJ2-2 | TRBV5-1 | TGCGCCAGCAGCCTCGGGACAGGGGGGGCCGGGGAGCTGTTTTTT | CASSLGTGGAGELFF
. | . | TRBJ1-5 | TRBV18 | TGTGCCAGCTCAGCGTACAGGGATAGCAATCAGCCCCAGCATTTT | CASSAYRDSNQPQHF
. | . | TRBJ2-7 | TRBV18 | TGTGCCAGCTCACCAGCGACGGGGAGCTCCTACGAGCAGTACTTC | CASSPATGSSYEQYF
. | . | TRBJ2-3 | TRBV6-1 | TGTGCCAGCGACAGGACAGACACAGATACGCAGTATTTT | CASDRTDTDTQYF
. | TRBD2 | TRBJ2-7 | TRBV28 | TGTGCCAGCAGTGGGGGAGGACTAGCGACCGAGCAGTACTTC | CASSGGGLATEQYF
. | TRBD1 | TRBJ2-7 | TRBV5-1 | TGCGCCAGCAGCTCTCGACAGGGGAGGATTGGCGACGAGCAGTACTTC | CASSSRQGRIGDEQYF
. | . | TRBJ1-1 | TRBV29-1 | TGCAGCGTTGTCTCCCGTGAAGCTTTCTTT | CSVVSREAFF
. | . | TRBJ2-7 | TRBV27 | TGTGCCAGCAGGCCCCACGGGAACTCCTACGAGCAGTACTTC | CASRPHGNSYEQYF
. | . | TRBJ1-1 | TRBV19 | TGTGCCAGTAGTACAGGAGGAGGCACTGAAGCTTTCTTT | CASSTGGGTEAFF
. | TRBD2 | TRBJ2-7 | TRBV7-2 | TGTGCCAGCAGCTGGGGGGAGGGTTCCTACGAGCAGTACTTC | CASSWGEGSYEQYF
once | . | TRBJ1-2 | TRBV5-1 | TGCGCCAGCAGCTTGGTTGCAGGGTCCCATTATGGCTACACCTTC | CASSLVAGSHYGYTF